These T cell receptor beta chains were read from a single sample in a study of blood T cell repertoires in COVID-19. The table came from immunoSEQ multiplex PCR; TCRdb's copy has only in-frame clones and leaves some out. This sample has 250,000 to 300,000 clones, with 80% to 90% found just once. Sequencing used peripheral blood. These receptor sequences come from a woman in her sixties or seventies with acute or convalescent COVID-19. CDR3s include the opening cysteine and the closing phenylalanine or tryptophan. The D gene is left open where the match is weak. Size is omitted from some rows. Given values are once, few, many or a class for expanded clones.

.	TRBV7-9	.	TRBJ1-4	CASSRFSGNEKLFF	TGTGCCAGCAGCCGATTTTCGGGTAATGAAAAACTGTTTTTT
TRBD1	TRBV6-6	.	TRBJ1-1	CASSYRSTGEDTEAFF	TGTGCCAGCAGTTACCGCTCGACAGGGGAGGACACTGAAGCTTTCTTT
.	TRBV15	.	TRBJ1-3	CATSRGRGGNTIYF	TGTGCCACCAGCAGAGGCCGGGGGGGGAACACCATATATTTT
TRBD1	TRBV5-5	.	TRBJ1-6	CASSRRTGDESPLHF	TGTGCCAGCAGCCGCCGGACAGGGGACGAGTCACCCCTCCACTTT
TRBD1	TRBV5-8	.	TRBJ1-5	CASSPGTGGGKGQPQHF	TGTGCCAGCAGCCCGGGGACAGGGGGCGGGAAAGGTCAGCCCCAGCATTTT
.	TRBV7-2	once	TRBJ1-1	CASSFPRGGRAEAFF	TGTGCCAGCAGCTTCCCCCGGGGGGGCAGGGCTGAAGCTTTCTTT
.	TRBV19	.	TRBJ1-3	CASSFDPPLRGLSSGNTIYF	TGTGCCAGTAGTTTTGATCCTCCCCTCAGGGGTTTGAGCTCTGGAAACACCATATATTTT
.	TRBV2	.	TRBJ1-5	CASQPTSGNQPQHF	TGTGCCAGCCAACCCACGAGTGGCAATCAGCCCCAGCATTTT
TRBD1	TRBV6-1	.	TRBJ1-2	CASSEQGQLYGYTF	TGTGCCAGCAGTGAACAGGGACAGCTCTATGGCTACACCTTC
TRBD1	TRBV19	.	TRBJ2-1	CASSILLGGAGNEQFF	TGTGCCAGTAGTATCTTGTTAGGGGGCGCGGGCAATGAGCAGTTCTTC
.	TRBV12-3/TRBV12-4	.	TRBJ1-5	CASSREGNQPQHF	TGTGCCAGCAGTAGGGAGGGGAATCAGCCCCAGCATTTT
TRBD2	TRBV3-1/TRBV3-2	.	TRBJ2-5	CASSQGAGTETQYF	TGTGCCAGCAGCCAAGGAGCGGGGACAGAGACCCAGTACTTC
TRBD1	TRBV5-1	once	TRBJ1-2	CASSPGQGNGYTF	TGCGCCAGCAGCCCGGGACAGGGGAACGGCTACACCTTC
TRBD1	TRBV7-2	.	TRBJ1-2	CASSSPQGYGYTF	TGTGCCAGCAGCTCCCCACAGGGGTATGGCTACACCTTC
.	TRBV2	.	TRBJ2-2	CASSEEGAYTGELFF	TGTGCCAGCAGTGAAGAAGGGGCGTACACCGGGGAGCTGTTTTTT
TRBD2	TRBV6-5	.	TRBJ2-1	CASSAGVAGYNEQFF	TGTGCCAGCAGCGCCGGAGTAGCGGGGTACAATGAGCAGTTCTTC
.	TRBV5-1	.	TRBJ2-3	CASSPPPREDTQYF	TGCGCCAGCAGCCCTCCCCCGAGGGAAGATACGCAGTATTTT
TRBD2	TRBV3-1/TRBV3-2	few	TRBJ2-3	CASSQSLVGGLVTDTQYF	TGTGCCAGCAGCCAATCCCTCGTCGGGGGGTTGGTGACAGATACGCAGTATTTT
TRBD2	TRBV4-1	.	TRBJ2-3	CASSQDRGGGDTQYF	TGCGCCAGCAGCCAAGATCGGGGGGGCGGAGATACGCAGTATTTT
.	TRBV27	.	TRBJ2-1	CASSLSRGSYNEQFF	TGTGCCAGCAGTTTATCAAGGGGATCCTACAATGAGCAGTTCTTC
TRBD2	TRBV7-9	.	TRBJ2-1	CASSPRSGLASYNEQFF	TGTGCCAGCAGCCCCAGGTCGGGACTAGCCTCCTACAATGAGCAGTTCTTC
.	TRBV10-2	.	TRBJ1-5	CASSESRGFSNQPQHF	TGCGCCAGCAGTGAGTCGCGGGGTTTCAGCAATCAGCCCCAGCATTTT
.	TRBV9	few	TRBJ1-2	CASSEVFSYGYTF	TGTGCCAGCAGTGAGGTCTTCAGCTATGGCTACACCTTC
.	TRBV9	once	TRBJ2-2	CASSAAGELFF	TGTGCCAGCAGCGCCGCCGGGGAGCTGTTTTTT
.	TRBV5-4	.	TRBJ2-1	CASSLGGGQAYNEQFF	TGTGCCAGCAGCTTGGGCGGGGGCCAAGCCTACAATGAGCAGTTCTTC
TRBD2	TRBV5-1	.	TRBJ2-5	CASSLAGLAGGKGETQYF	TGCGCCAGCAGCTTGGCTGGACTAGCGGGGGGAAAAGGGGAGACCCAGTACTTC
.	TRBV21-1	.	TRBJ2-7	CASTPGGLAYEQYF	TGTGCCAGCACCCCCGGGGGGCTGGCCTACGAGCAGTACTTC
.	TRBV13	.	TRBJ1-2	CASSLGPYGYTF	TGTGCCAGCAGCTTGGGGCCTTATGGCTACACCTTC
.	TRBV7-6	few	TRBJ2-7	CASSFREAEQYF	TGTGCCAGCAGCTTCCGAGAGGCGGAGCAGTACTTC
TRBD1	TRBV5-1	.	TRBJ1-1	CASGTGGWMNTEAFF	TGCGCCAGCGGTACAGGGGGCTGGATGAACACTGAAGCTTTCTTT
.	TRBV15	.	TRBJ1-1	CATSVRSSLEAFF	TGTGCCACCAGCGTGCGGTCCTCCTTGGAAGCTTTCTTT
TRBD2	TRBV3-1/TRBV3-2	.	TRBJ2-1	CASSQVVPAGGQAYNEQFF	TGTGCCAGCAGCCAAGTAGTACCAGCGGGGGGGCAGGCCTACAATGAGCAGTTCTTC
.	TRBV4-1	.	TRBJ1-2	CASSLSGQAENTF	TGCGCCAGCAGCCTAAGCGGCCAGGCTGAAAACACCTTC
.	TRBV2	few	TRBJ1-2	CASSALYGYTF	TGTGCCAGCAGTGCTCTCTATGGCTACACCTTC
.	TRBV19	.	TRBJ1-2	CAGGEEAACYGYTF	TGTGCCGGAGGGGAGGAGGCGGCTTGCTATGGCTACACCTTC
TRBD1	TRBV2	.	TRBJ2-5	CASSETGGRETQYF	TGTGCCAGCAGTGAGACAGGGGGGAGGGAGACCCAGTACTTC
.	TRBV7-9	.	TRBJ1-1	CASSLAPGGAGTEAFF	TGTGCCAGCAGCTTAGCCCCGGGGGGGGCGGGCACTGAAGCTTTCTTT
.	TRBV10-2	.	TRBJ1-1	CASSRDTYTEAFF	TGCGCCAGCAGTAGGGACACCTACACTGAAGCTTTCTTT
.	TRBV7-3	.	TRBJ2-1	CASSSTGNEQFF	TGTGCCAGCAGCTCCACGGGCAATGAGCAGTTCTTC
.	TRBV5-1	few	TRBJ2-3	CASSLYGGSTDTQYF	TGCGCCAGCAGCTTGTATGGGGGCTCCACAGATACGCAGTATTTT
TRBD1	TRBV2	.	TRBJ2-5	CARGTAAKTQYF	TGTGCCAGGGGGACAGCCGCCAAGACCCAGTACTTC
TRBD1	TRBV6-5	.	TRBJ1-5	CASSFSPGQDYQPQHF	TGTGCCAGCAGTTTCTCCCCGGGACAGGATTATCAGCCCCAGCATTTT
.	TRBV27	.	TRBJ2-5	CASKVDRIQETQYF	TGTGCCAGCAAAGTAGACAGGATCCAAGAGACCCAGTACTTC
.	TRBV3-1/TRBV3-2	once	TRBJ1-2	CASSPSGSHGYTF	TGTGCCAGCAGCCCTTCGGGGTCGCATGGCTACACCTTC
TRBD2	TRBV5-1	.	TRBJ2-7	CASSPGGGSYEQYF	TGCGCCAGCAGCCCGGGCGGGGGCTCCTACGAGCAGTACTTC
TRBD1	TRBV24-1	.	TRBJ2-1	CATGNQGADHNEQFF	TGTGCCACCGGGAACCAGGGGGCAGATCACAATGAGCAGTTCTTC
.	TRBV3-1/TRBV3-2	.	TRBJ1-5	CASSQDAGVQPQHF	TGTGCCAGCAGCCAAGACGCAGGGGTCCAGCCCCAGCATTTT
.	TRBV5-1	.	TRBJ2-2	CASSLIQGWDGELFF	TGCGCCAGCAGCTTGATACAGGGCTGGGACGGGGAGCTGTTTTTT
.	TRBV20-1	.	TRBJ1-1	CSASRGGFDTEAFF	TGCAGTGCTAGTAGAGGCGGGTTCGACACTGAAGCTTTCTTT
TRBD2	TRBV5-1	.	TRBJ2-3	CASTLLAGGLTDTQYF	TGCGCCAGCACCCTTCTAGCGGGGGGTCTCACAGATACGCAGTATTTT
.	TRBV11-2	.	TRBJ2-2	CASSLPPTVNTGELFF	TGTGCCAGCAGCTTACCTCCGACAGTAAACACCGGGGAGCTGTTTTTT
.	TRBV5-4	.	TRBJ1-6	CASSYDRGRNSPLHF	TGTGCCAGCAGCTATGACAGAGGACGGAATTCACCCCTCCACTTT
TRBD1	TRBV7-9	.	TRBJ1-2	CASSRDRANYGYTF	TGTGCCAGCAGCCGAGACAGGGCCAACTATGGCTACACCTTC
.	TRBV2	.	TRBJ1-1	CASSRTLSTEAFF	TGTGCCAGCTCCCGCACTTTGAGTACTGAAGCTTTCTTT
.	TRBV7-9	.	TRBJ2-3	CASSLVARSTDTQYF	TGTGCCAGCAGCTTAGTCGCGCGGAGCACAGATACGCAGTATTTT